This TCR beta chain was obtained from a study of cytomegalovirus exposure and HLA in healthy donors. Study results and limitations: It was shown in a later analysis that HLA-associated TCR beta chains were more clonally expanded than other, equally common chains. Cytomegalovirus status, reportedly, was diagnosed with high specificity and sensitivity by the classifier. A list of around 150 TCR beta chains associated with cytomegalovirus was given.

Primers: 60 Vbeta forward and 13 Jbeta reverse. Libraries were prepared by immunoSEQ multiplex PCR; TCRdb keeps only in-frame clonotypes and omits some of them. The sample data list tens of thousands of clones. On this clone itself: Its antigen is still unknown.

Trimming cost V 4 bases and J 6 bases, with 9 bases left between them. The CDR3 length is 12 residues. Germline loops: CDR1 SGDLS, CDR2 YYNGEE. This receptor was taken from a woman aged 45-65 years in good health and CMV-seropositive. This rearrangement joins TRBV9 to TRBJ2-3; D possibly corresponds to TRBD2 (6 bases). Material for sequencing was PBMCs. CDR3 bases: TGTGCCAGCAGCCCCCGGGGGGATACGCAGTATTTT. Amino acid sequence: CASSPRGDTQYF.